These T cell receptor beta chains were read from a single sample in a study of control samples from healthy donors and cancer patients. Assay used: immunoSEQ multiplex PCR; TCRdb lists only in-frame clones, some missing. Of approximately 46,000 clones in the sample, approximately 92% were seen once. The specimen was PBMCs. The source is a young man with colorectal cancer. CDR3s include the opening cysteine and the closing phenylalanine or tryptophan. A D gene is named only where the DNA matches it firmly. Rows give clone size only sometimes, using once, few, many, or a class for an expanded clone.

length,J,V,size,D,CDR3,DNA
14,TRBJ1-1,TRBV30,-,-,CAWSVEGVATEAFF,TGTGCCTGGAGTGTAGAAGGGGTGGCCACTGAAGCTTTCTTT
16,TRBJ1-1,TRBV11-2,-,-,CASTSLFTGSNTEAFF,TGTGCCAGCACCTCTTTGTTTACAGGATCGAACACTGAAGCTTTCTTT
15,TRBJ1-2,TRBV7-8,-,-,CASSFTPGLEYGYTF,TGTGCCAGCAGCTTCACTCCAGGTTTAGAGTATGGCTACACCTTC
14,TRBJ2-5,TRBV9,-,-,CASSTQGGIETQYF,TGTGCCAGCAGCACGCAAGGGGGTATCGAGACCCAGTACTTC
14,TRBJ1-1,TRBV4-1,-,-,CASSQRDLNTEAFF,TGCGCCAGCAGCCAGAGGGACCTGAACACTGAAGCTTTCTTT
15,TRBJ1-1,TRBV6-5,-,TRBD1,CASSSGTGSYTEAFF,TGTGCCAGCAGTTCCGGGACAGGTAGCTACACTGAAGCTTTCTTT
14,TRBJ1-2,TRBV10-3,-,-,CAISYDGGRGGYTF,TGTGCCATCAGCTATGATGGAGGGCGAGGTGGCTACACCTTC
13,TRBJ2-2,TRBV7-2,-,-,CASSSTRSGELFF,TGTGCCAGCAGCTCTACAAGATCCGGGGAGCTGTTTTTT
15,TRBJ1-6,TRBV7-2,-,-,CASIGEPLLNSPLHF,TGTGCCAGCATAGGAGAGCCCCTTCTTAATTCACCCCTCCACTTT
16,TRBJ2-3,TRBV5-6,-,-,CASSFVPQTSTDTQYF,TGTGCCAGCAGCTTCGTCCCCCAGACTAGCACAGATACGCAGTATTTT
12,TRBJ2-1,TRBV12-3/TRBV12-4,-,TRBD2,CASRTSKNEQFF,TGTGCCAGCAGGACTAGCAAGAATGAGCAGTTCTTC
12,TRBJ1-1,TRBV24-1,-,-,CATSETGTEAFF,TGTGCCACCAGTGAGACAGGCACTGAAGCTTTCTTT
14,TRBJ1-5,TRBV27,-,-,CASSFRGNDQPQHF,TGTGCCAGCAGTTTTCGGGGCAACGATCAGCCCCAGCATTTT
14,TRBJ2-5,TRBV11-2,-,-,CASSQWSNQETQYF,TGTGCCAGCAGCCAATGGAGCAACCAAGAGACCCAGTACTTC
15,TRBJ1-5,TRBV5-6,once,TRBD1,CASSLQGWGNQPQHF,TGTGCCAGCAGCTTACAGGGGTGGGGCAATCAGCCCCAGCATTTT
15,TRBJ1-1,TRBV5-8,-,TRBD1,CASSSKDRVDTEAFF,TGTGCCAGCAGCTCAAAGGACAGGGTAGACACTGAAGCTTTCTTT
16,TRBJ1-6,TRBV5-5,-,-,CASSGTGAGGNSPLHF,TGTGCCAGCAGCGGGACGGGCGCCGGGGGGAATTCGCCCCTCCACTTT
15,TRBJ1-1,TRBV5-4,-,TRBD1,CASSLRTGIDTEAFF,TGTGCCAGCAGCTTGAGGACAGGGATCGACACTGAAGCTTTCTTT
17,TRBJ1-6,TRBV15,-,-,CATSFRAQRPYNSPLHF,TGTGCCACCAGCTTTCGAGCCCAGCGCCCCTATAATTCACCCCTCCACTTT
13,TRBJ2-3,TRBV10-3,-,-,CAISVSGVYTQYF,TGTGCCATCAGTGTTAGCGGAGTCTATACGCAGTATTTT
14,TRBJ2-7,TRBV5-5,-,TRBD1,CASSTGQGYNEQYF,TGTGCCAGCAGCACCGGACAGGGATACAACGAGCAGTACTTC
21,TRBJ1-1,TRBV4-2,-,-,CASSQDEGRWVGAGVATEAFF,TGTGCCAGCAGCCAAGATGAGGGAAGGTGGGTGGGGGCAGGGGTGGCTACTGAAGCTTTCTTT
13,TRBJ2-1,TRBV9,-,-,CASSGPSFGEQFF,TGTGCCAGCAGCGGCCCTTCCTTTGGGGAGCAGTTCTTC
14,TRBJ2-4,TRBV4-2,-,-,CASSQGLGRDIQYF,TGTGCCAGCAGCCAAGGGCTGGGCAGGGACATTCAGTACTTC
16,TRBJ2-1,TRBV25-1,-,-,CASSVGTLIPYNEQFF,TGTGCCAGCAGTGTAGGAACTCTAATCCCCTACAATGAGCAGTTCTTC
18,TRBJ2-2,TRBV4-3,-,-,CASSQGWGAPGNTGELFF,TGCGCCAGCAGCCAGGGATGGGGGGCGCCCGGGAACACCGGGGAGCTGTTTTTT
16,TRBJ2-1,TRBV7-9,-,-,CASSLLGASSYNEQFF,TGTGCCAGCAGCTTACTGGGGGCGAGCTCCTACAATGAGCAGTTCTTC
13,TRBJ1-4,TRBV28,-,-,CASTLRGLGKLFF,TGTGCCAGCACCCTTCGGGGCCTTGGGAAACTGTTTTTT
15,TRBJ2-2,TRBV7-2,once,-,CASSSQSTGHGELFF,TGTGCCAGCAGCTCGCAGTCCACCGGGCACGGGGAGCTGTTTTTT
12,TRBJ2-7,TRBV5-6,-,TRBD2,CASSLPSGEQYF,TGTGCCAGCAGCTTACCTAGCGGCGAGCAGTACTTC
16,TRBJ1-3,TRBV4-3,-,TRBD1,CASSQANRGYGNTIYF,TGCGCCAGCAGCCAAGCGAACAGGGGTTACGGAAACACCATATATTTT
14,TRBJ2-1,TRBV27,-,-,CASSLRRGYNEQFF,TGTGCCAGCAGTTTAAGGAGGGGATACAATGAGCAGTTCTTC
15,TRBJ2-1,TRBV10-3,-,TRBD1,CAISEQLRGLGEQFF,TGTGCCATCAGTGAACAACTAAGGGGGCTTGGTGAGCAGTTCTTC
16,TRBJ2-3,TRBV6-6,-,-,CASSSSNQASRDTQYF,TGTGCCAGCAGTTCCTCCAATCAAGCTTCTAGGGATACGCAGTATTTT
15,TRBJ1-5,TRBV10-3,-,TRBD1,CAIADAQGENQPQHF,TGTGCCATCGCGGACGCGCAGGGGGAAAATCAGCCCCAGCATTTT
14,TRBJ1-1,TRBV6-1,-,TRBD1,CASKQTGRGTEAFF,TGTGCCAGCAAACAGACAGGGCGTGGGACTGAAGCTTTCTTT
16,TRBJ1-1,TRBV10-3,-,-,CAISDNGGPRVTEAFF,TGTGCCATCAGTGATAATGGGGGCCCGCGGGTCACTGAAGCTTTCTTT
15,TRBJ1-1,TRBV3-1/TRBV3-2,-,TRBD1,CASRRTGGAFTEAFF,TGTGCCAGCAGGAGGACAGGGGGCGCCTTCACTGAAGCTTTCTTT
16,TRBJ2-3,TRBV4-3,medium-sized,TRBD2,CASSQTLAGGPDTQYF,TGCGCCAGCAGCCAGACCCTAGCGGGGGGCCCCGATACGCAGTATTTT
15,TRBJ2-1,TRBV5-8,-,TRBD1,CASSSGQNSYNEQFF,TGTGCCAGCAGTTCGGGACAGAATTCCTACAATGAGCAGTTCTTC
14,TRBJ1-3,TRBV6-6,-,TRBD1,CAGTSDRAGNTIYF,TGTGCCGGCACCTCAGACAGGGCTGGAAACACCATATATTTT
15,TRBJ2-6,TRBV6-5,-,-,CASTKGGAGANVLTF,TGTGCCAGCACCAAAGGGGGGGCTGGGGCCAACGTCCTGACTTTC
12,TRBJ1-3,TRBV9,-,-,CASSVAGNTIYF,TGTGCCAGCAGCGTAGCCGGAAACACCATATATTTT
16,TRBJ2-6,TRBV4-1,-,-,CASSLTSLLGANVLTF,TGCGCCAGCAGCCTGACATCACTCTTGGGGGCCAACGTCCTGACTTTC
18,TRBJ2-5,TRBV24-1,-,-,CATSDPTAGRGFEETQYF,TGTGCCACCAGTGATCCAACCGCGGGACGGGGATTTGAGGAGACCCAGTACTTC
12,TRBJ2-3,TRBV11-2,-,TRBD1,CASSSQGAAQYF,TGTGCCAGCAGCTCGCAGGGGGCTGCGCAGTATTTT
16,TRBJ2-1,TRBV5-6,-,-,CASNKKKAGIYNEQFF,TGTGCCAGCAACAAGAAAAAGGCGGGAATCTACAATGAGCAGTTCTTC
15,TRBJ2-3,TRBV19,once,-,CASSPNGAGADTQYF,TGTGCCAGTAGTCCAAATGGGGCAGGGGCAGATACGCAGTATTTT
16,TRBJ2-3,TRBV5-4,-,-,CASSSPVRGGDYTQYF,TGTGCCAGCAGCTCCCCAGTCAGGGGCGGTGACTATACGCAGTATTTT
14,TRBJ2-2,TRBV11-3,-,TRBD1,CASSLSGTGGQLFF,TGTGCCAGCAGCTTATCCGGGACAGGTGGGCAGCTGTTTTTT
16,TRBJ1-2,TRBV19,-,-,CASTTPGKVPNYGYTF,TGTGCCAGTACAACCCCGGGGAAGGTCCCTAACTATGGCTACACCTTC
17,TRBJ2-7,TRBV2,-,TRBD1,CASRSTAGQGFPYEQYF,TGTGCCAGCAGGTCAACCGCCGGACAGGGGTTTCCCTACGAGCAGTACTTC
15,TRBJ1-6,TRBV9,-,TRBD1,CASSVGGTANSPLHF,TGTGCCAGCAGCGTAGGGGGGACAGCTAATTCACCCCTCCACTTT
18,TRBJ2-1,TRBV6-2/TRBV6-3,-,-,CASSYSLRAGRRDNEQFF,TGTGCCAGCAGTTACTCTTTGAGGGCGGGGCGCCGGGACAATGAGCAGTTCTTC
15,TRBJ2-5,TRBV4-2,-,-,CASTPRGTLQETQYF,TGTGCCAGCACCCCACGGGGGACACTTCAAGAGACCCAGTACTTC
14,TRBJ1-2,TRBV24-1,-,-,CATSDFTLSYGYTF,TGTGCCACCAGTGATTTTACTCTATCCTATGGCTACACCTTC
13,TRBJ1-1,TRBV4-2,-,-,CASSTLQNTEAFF,TGTGCCAGCAGCACCCTGCAGAACACTGAAGCTTTCTTT